These 4 T cell receptor beta chains were sequenced from one sample in a study of cytomegalovirus exposure and HLA in healthy donors. The PCR employed 60 Vbeta primers together with 13 Jbeta primers. Measured with immunoSEQ multiplex PCR; TCRdb has only the in-frame clones, and not every one. This table holds 130,000 to 150,000 clones, under 90% found once. Material: PBMCs. The receptors shown here come from a man in his forties or fifties in good health and CMV-seronegative.

Concerning this clone itself: Other DNA sequences from this sample encode an identical CDR3 as well. The chain is built from TRBV7-3 and TRBJ2-7; 10 nucleotides agree with TRBD1. Trimming took 5 bases from V and 4 from J; bases not matched to a gene: 5. Germline CDR1 SGHTA, CDR2 FQGTGA. The CDR3 length is 14 residues. The CDR3 DNA is TGTGCCAGCAGCCTCGGACAGGGGGGGTACGAGCAGTACTTC. Amino acid sequence: CASSLGQGGYEQYF.

The chain couples TRBV11-2 to TRBJ1-2, with 12 bases matching TRBD1. With V trimmed by 5 bases and J by 4 bases, 8 bases remained unmatched. Germline V gene data show CDR1 as SGHAT and CDR2 as FQNNGV. The CDR3 covers 16 residues. The CDR3 spells CASSPGQGARVYGYTF. As DNA, the CDR3 is TGTGCCAGCAGCCCGGGACAGGGGGCTAGGGTCTATGGCTACACCTTC.

The rearrangement links TRBV4-3 to TRBJ1-2, with 8 positions matching TRBD1. This CDR3 has 14 amino acids. After removal of 0 bases from V and 7 bases from J, the junction contained 4 bases not matched to a gene. Germline CDR1 reads LGHNA; CDR2 reads YSLEER. Here the CDR3 reads CASSQDRGQGGYTF. CDR3 bases: TGCGCCAGCAGCCAAGACAGGGGGCAAGGTGGCTACACCTTC.

The chain links TRBV9 to TRBJ1-3; a weak D match, TRBD1 (5 bases). V lost 10 bases and J lost 1, with 9 bases in between. This CDR3 has 12 amino acids. In germline, CDR1 is SGDLS, CDR2 YYNGEE. CDR3 sequence reads: CAAPGSGNTIYF. In DNA, the CDR3 is TGTGCCGCTCCAGGGTCTGGAAACACCATATATTTT. Complete variable domain (other parts from reference TRBV9 and TRBJ1-3): DSGVTQTPKHLITATGQRVTLRCSPRSGDLSVYWYQQSLDQGLQFLIQYYNGEERAKGNILERFSAQQFPDLHSELNLSSLELGDSALYFCAAPGSGNTIYFGEGSWLTVV.